This TCR beta chain was sequenced in a study of cytomegalovirus exposure and HLA in healthy donors. The study, taken as a whole, reports: Excluded were some V segments that proved indistinguishable, including TRBV6-2 and TRBV6-3.

The CDR3 loop spans 13 amino acids. The junction had 6 bases not matched to a gene; V was cut back by 6 bases and J by 7 bases. Per the germline V gene, CDR1 is MGHDK and CDR2 is SYGVNS. As for this clone: The antigen is not known.

The PCR contained 60 Vbeta and 13 Jbeta primers. Method: immunoSEQ multiplex PCR; TCRdb's copy keeps in-frame clones and lacks some. The sample has just over 150,000 clones; roughly 80% are singletons. Sequenced sample: PBMCs. The clonotype comes from a woman aged 25 to 39 in good health and CMV-seronegative. The chain employs TRBV25-1 and TRBJ2-1; 7 bases are a match to TRBD1. The CDR3 loop reads CASRPDRVNEQFF. In DNA form, the CDR3 reads TGTGCCAGCAGACCCGACAGGGTTAATGAGCAGTTCTTC.